Listed here are 7 T cell receptor beta chains from one sample, sequenced in a study of blood T cell repertoires in COVID-19. Sequenced by immunoSEQ multiplex PCR; TCRdb stores in-frame clones only, minus some. Of roughly 170,000 clones in the sample, less than 90% are singletons; the top ten hold around 20%. Sample: peripheral blood. Receptors originate from a man between 65 and 85 years old with active or convalescent COVID-19.

The chain links TRBV4-3 to TRBJ1-3; D remains unclear. This CDR3 is 15 amino acids long. Per germline, CDR1 LGHNA and CDR2 YSLEER. Trimming pared 6 bases from V and 0 bases from J, leaving 12 bases between. The CDR3 DNA follows: TGCGCCAGCAGTCAACTTAGCGGCTCTGGAAACACCATATATTTT. Amino acids: CASSQLSGSGNTIYF.

The J gene is TRBJ1-6, the V gene TRBV4-3; possibly TRBD1 for D (5 bases). The CDR3 covers 12 residues. Per the germline V gene, CDR1 is LGHNA and CDR2 is YSLEER. Deletions cut 4 bases from V and 14 bases from J, with 12 bases between. CDR3 sequence: CASSPSRGTLHF. In nucleotides, the CDR3 is TGCGCCAGCAGCCCGTCCCGGGGGACCCTCCACTTT.

This sequence joins TRBV7-9 and TRBJ1-6; D not resolved. Trimming left V 2 bases short and J 8 bases short, with 13 bases between. This CDR3 is built from 15 residues. Germline values: CDR1 SEHNR, CDR2 FQNEAQ (reference sequence). The CDR3 here is CASSLSGYFDSPLHF. CDR3 nucleotide sequence: TGTGCCAGCAGCTTATCCGGTTATTTTGATTCACCCCTCCACTTT.

The rearrangement joins TRBV6-5 to TRBJ1-1; D might be TRBD1 (5 bases). Germline V gene sequence: CDR1 MNHEY, CDR2 SVGAGI. The CDR3 is 13 residues long. V lost 10 bases and J lost 1, with 13 bases in between. The CDR3 region has the DNA TGTGCCACCGCAGGGTTGGAGAACACTGAAGCTTTCTTT. Amino acids: CATAGLENTEAFF.

The CDR3 is CASSPPEGRETQYF. For the CDR3, the DNA is TGTGCCAGCTCACCACCGGAGGGGAGAGAGACCCAGTACTTC. This chain links TRBV18 with TRBJ2-5, with D perhaps TRBD2 (6 bases). The V end lost 0 bases, the J end lost 4 bases, and 9 bases lay between the germline ends. Germline values: CDR1 KGHSH, CDR2 LQKENI. The CDR3 runs 14 residues.

This clone has just one count. The rearrangement joins TRBV18 to TRBJ1-1; D remains ambiguous. The CDR3 loop spans 13 amino acids. Germline V gene data show CDR1 as KGHSH and CDR2 as LQKENI. The V end was cut by 2 bases, the J end by 0 bases, with 4 bases between. The CDR3 loop is CASSPVVNTEAFF. The CDR3 DNA is TGTGCCAGCTCACCAGTCGTGAACACTGAAGCTTTCTTT.

V and J are TRBV7-2 and TRBJ1-5; the D gene is possibly TRBD1 (5 bases). The CDR3 runs 15 residues. Per germline, CDR1 SGHTA and CDR2 FQGNSA. The V gene lost 5 bases and the J gene lost 4 bases, with 15 bases spanning the gap. This CDR3 reads CASSPIRGENQPQHF. CDR3 in DNA: TGTGCCAGCAGCCCTATCCGGGGGGAAAATCAGCCCCAGCATTTT.